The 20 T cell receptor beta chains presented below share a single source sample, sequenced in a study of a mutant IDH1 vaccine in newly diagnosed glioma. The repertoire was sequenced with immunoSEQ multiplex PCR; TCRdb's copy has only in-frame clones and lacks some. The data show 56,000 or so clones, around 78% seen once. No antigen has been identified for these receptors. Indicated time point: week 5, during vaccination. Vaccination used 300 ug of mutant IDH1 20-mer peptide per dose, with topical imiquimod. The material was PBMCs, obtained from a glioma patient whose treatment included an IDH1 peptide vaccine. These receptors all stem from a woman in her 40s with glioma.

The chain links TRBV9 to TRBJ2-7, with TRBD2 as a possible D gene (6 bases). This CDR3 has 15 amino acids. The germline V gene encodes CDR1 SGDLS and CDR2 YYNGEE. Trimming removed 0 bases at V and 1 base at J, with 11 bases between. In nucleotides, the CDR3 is TGTGCCAGCAGCGTAGGGGGGGACGGTTCCTACGAGCAGTACTTC. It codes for CASSVGGDGSYEQYF. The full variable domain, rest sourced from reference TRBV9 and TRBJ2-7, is DSGVTQTPKHLITATGQRVTLRCSPRSGDLSVYWYQQSLDQGLQFLIQYYNGEERAKGNILERFSAQQFPDLHSELNLSSLELGDSALYFCASSVGGDGSYEQYFGPGTRLTVT.

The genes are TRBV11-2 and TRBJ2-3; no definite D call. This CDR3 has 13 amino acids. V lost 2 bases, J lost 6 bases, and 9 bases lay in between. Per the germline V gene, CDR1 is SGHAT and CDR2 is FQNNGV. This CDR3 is CASSLWVVDTQYF. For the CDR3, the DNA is TGTGCCAGCAGCTTATGGGTTGTGGATACGCAGTATTTT.

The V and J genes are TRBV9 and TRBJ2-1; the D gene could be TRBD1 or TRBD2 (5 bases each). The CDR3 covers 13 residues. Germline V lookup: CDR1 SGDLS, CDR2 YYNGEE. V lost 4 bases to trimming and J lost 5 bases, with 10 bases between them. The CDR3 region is CASSPGRNNEQFF. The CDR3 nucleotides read TGTGCCAGCAGCCCGGGACGGAACAATGAGCAGTTCTTC.

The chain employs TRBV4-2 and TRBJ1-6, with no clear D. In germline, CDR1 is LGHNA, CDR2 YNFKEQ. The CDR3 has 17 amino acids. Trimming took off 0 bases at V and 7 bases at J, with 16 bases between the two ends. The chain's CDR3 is CASSQEMWPGGNSPLHF. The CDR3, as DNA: TGTGCCAGCAGCCAAGAAATGTGGCCAGGCGGAAATTCACCCCTCCACTTT.

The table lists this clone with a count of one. The CDR3 is CASSFYRGLVETQYF. DNA for the CDR3: TGTGCCAGCAGCTTTTACAGGGGGCTGGTGGAGACCCAGTACTTC. The rearrangement links TRBV5-4 to TRBJ2-5; 9 positions agree with TRBD1. After removal of 2 bases from V and 5 bases from J, the junction contained 7 bases not matched to a gene. CDR3 length equals 15 residues. In germline, CDR1 is SGHNT, CDR2 YYREEE (reference sequence). The variable domain in full, completed from reference TRBV5-4 and TRBJ2-5, reads ETGVTQSPTHLIKTRGQQVTLRCSSQSGHNTVSWYQQALGQGPQFIFQYYREEENGRGNFPPRFSGLQFPNYSSELNVNALELDDSALYLCASSFYRGLVETQYFGPGTRLLVL.

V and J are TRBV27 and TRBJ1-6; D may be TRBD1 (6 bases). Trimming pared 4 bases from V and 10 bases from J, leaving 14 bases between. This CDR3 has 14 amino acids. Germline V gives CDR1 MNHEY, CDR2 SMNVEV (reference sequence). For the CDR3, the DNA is TGTGCCAGCAGTTCGGGGTGGGGGGGCTCACCCCTCCACTTT. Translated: CASSSGWGGSPLHF.

The CDR3, as DNA: TGCGCCAGCAGGATTCAGCGTGAAGCTTTCTTT. The encoded protein is CASRIQREAFF. The V and J genes are TRBV10-2 and TRBJ1-1; D gene unclear. CDR1 and CDR2 from the germline V gene are WSHSY and SAAADI. V lost 6 bases and J lost 7, with 9 bases in between. The CDR3 is 11 residues long.

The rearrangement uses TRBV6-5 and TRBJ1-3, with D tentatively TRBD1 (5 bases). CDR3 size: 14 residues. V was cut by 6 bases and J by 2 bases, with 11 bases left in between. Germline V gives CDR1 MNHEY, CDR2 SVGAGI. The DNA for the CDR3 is TGTGCCAGCAGAGCCCGACAGACTGGAAACACCATATATTTT. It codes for CASRARQTGNTIYF.

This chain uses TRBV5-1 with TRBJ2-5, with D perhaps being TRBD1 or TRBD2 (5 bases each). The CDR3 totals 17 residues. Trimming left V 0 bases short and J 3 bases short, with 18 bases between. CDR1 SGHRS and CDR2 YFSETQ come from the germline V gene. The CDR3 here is CASSLGWVGPGEETQYF. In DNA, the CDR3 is TGCGCCAGCAGCTTGGGATGGGTGGGACCTGGAGAAGAGACCCAGTACTTC. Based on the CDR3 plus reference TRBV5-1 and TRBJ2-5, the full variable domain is KAGVTQTPRYLIKTRGQQVTLSCSPISGHRSVSWYQQTPGQGLQFLFEYFSETQRNKGNFPGRFSGRQFSNSRSEMNVSTLELGDSALYLCASSLGWVGPGEETQYFGPGTRLLVL.

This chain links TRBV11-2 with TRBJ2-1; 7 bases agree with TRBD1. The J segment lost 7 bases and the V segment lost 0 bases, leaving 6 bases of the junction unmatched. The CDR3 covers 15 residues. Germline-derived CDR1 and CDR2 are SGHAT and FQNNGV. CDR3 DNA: TGTGCCAGCAGCTTAGAAGGGACAGAGACAAATGAGCAGTTCTTC. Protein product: CASSLEGTETNEQFF.

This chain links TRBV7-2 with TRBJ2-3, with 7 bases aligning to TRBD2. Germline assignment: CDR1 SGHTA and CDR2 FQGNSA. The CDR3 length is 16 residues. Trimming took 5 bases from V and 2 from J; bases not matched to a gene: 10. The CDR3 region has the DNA TGTGCCAGCAGCCGTGTCCCTCGGGGGGTCACAGATACGCAGTATTTT. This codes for CASSRVPRGVTDTQYF.

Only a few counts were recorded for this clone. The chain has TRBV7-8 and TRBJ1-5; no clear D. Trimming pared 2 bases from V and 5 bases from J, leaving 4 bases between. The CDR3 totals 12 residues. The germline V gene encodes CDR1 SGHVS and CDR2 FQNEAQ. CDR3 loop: CASSLTDQPQHF. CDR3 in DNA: TGTGCCAGCAGCTTAACCGATCAGCCCCAGCATTTT.

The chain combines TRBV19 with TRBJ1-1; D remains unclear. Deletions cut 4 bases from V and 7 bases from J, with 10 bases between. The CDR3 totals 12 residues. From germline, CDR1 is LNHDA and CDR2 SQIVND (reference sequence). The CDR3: CASSNAGSEAFF. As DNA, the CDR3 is TGTGCCAGTAGTAACGCCGGGAGTGAAGCTTTCTTT.

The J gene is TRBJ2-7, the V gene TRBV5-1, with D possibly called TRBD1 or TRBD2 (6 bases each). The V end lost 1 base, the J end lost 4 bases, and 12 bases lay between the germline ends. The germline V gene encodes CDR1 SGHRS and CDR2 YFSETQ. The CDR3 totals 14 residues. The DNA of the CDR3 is TGCGCCAGCAGCTTGATGGGGGGCGGTTACGAGCAGTACTTC. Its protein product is CASSLMGGGYEQYF.

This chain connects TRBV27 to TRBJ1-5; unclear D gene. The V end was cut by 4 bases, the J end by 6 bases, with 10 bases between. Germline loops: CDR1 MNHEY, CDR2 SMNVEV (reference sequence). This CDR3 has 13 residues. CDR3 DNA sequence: TGTGCCAGCAGTTCAGTGGTGGGTCAGCCCCAGCATTTT. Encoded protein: CASSSVVGQPQHF.

CDR3 bases: TGTGCCAGCAGCTCCGAAAGGGGGGAAGCTAACTATGGCTACACCTTC. Protein: CASSSERGEANYGYTF. The V call is TRBV7-2, the J call TRBJ1-2, with D maybe TRBD1 (6 bases). V shed 4 bases and J shed 0 bases, with 15 bases lying between them. The CDR3 totals 16 residues. Per germline, CDR1 SGHTA and CDR2 FQGNSA.

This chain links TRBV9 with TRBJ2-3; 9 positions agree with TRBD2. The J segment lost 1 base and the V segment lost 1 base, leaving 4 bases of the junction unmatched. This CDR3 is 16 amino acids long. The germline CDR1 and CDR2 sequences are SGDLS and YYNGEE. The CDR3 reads CASSVTAGGRTDTQYF. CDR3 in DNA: TGTGCCAGCAGCGTAACAGCGGGGGGTCGCACAGATACGCAGTATTTT.

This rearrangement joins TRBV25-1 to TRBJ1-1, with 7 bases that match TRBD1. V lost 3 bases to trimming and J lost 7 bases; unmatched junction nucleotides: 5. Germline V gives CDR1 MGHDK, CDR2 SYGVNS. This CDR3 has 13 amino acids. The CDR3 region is CASSETGRSEAFF. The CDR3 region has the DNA TGTGCCAGCAGTGAGACAGGGAGGAGTGAAGCTTTCTTT.

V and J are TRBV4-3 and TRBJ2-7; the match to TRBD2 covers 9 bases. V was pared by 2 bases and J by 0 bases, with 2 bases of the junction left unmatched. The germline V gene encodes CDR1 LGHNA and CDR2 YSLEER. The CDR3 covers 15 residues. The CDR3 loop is CASSQLAGYSYEQYF. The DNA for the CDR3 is TGCGCCAGCAGCCAACTAGCGGGGTACTCCTACGAGCAGTACTTC.

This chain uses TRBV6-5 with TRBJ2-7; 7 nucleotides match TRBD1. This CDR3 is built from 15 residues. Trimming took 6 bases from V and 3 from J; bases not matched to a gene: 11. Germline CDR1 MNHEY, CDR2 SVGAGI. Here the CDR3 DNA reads TGTGCCAGCAGCGAAACAGGGGCGAGGGGCTACGAGCAGTACTTC. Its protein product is CASSETGARGYEQYF.